This T cell receptor (beta chain) is from a study of human T cells and chemical hapten exposure. Background on the study: The patch tests put 0.01% DPC on the skin of the upper back and were read 6 days later.

The study, taken as a whole, reports: Alopecia in the donors means their immune response may deviate from healthy people's.

As for time point: pre-sensitization, week 0. The sample's treatment: therapeutic diphenylcyclopropenone sensitization with weekly scalp DPC. The table lists this clonotype with a few counts. The antigen remains undetermined. TCRdb fed the RACE reads into MiXCR, producing one record per CDR3 protein. The sample includes 95,000 to 150,000 distinct CDR3 sequences, approximately 12% of them seen just once. Germline trimming cut 4 bases from V and 7 bases from J; bases unmatched to any gene: 7. This CDR3 region has 14 residues. Germline lookup yields CDR1 SGHTA and CDR2 FQGNSA. This sequence was found in a woman aged 18 to 35 with alopecia areata. Some clones in this sample may be carry-over from other donors' samples. The chain couples TRBV7-2 to TRBJ2-5, with 9 bases lining up with TRBD2. This specimen was whole blood, taken in connection with sensitization to the hapten diphenylcyclopropenone (DPC). CDR3 DNA sequence: TGTGCCAGCAGCTCGGGACTAGCCCTAGGGACCCAGTACTTC. As protein: CASSSGLALGTQYF.